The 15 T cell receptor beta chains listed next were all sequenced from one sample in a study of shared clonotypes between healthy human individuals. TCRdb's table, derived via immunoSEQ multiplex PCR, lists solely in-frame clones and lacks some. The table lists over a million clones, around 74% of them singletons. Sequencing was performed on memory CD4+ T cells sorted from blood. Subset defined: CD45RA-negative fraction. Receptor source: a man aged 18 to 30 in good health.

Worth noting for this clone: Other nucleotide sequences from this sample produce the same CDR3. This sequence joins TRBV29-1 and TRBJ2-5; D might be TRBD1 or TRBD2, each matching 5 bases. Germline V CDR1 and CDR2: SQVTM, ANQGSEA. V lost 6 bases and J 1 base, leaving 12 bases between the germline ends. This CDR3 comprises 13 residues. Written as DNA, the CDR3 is TGCAGCGTCCAGGGACGGCTCCAAGAGACCCAGTACTTC. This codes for CSVQGRLQETQYF.

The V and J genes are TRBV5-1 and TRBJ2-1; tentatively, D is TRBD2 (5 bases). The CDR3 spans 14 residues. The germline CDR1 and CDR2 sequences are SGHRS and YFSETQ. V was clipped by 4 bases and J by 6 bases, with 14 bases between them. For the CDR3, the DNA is TGCGCCAGCAGCCGGACGGCGGGTCCCAATGAGCAGTTCTTC. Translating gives CASSRTAGPNEQFF.

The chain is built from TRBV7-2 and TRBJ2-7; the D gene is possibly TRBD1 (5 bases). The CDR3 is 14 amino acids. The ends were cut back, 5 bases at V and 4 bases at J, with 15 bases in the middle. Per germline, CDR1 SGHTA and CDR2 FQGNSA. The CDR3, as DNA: TGTGCCAGCAGCATACCAGGGCCAATTTACGAGCAGTACTTC. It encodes CASSIPGPIYEQYF.

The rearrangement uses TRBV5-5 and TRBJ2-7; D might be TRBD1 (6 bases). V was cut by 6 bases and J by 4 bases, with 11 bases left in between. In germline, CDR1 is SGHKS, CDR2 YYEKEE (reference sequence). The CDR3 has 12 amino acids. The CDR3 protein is CASTLGAYEQYF. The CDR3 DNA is TGTGCCAGCACTTTGGGGGCGTACGAGCAGTACTTC.

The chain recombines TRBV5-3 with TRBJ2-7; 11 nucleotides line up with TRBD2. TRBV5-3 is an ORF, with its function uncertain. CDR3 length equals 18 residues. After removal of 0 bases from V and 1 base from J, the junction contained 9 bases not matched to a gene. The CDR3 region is CARSLATSGGPLSYEQYF. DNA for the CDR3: TGTGCCAGAAGCTTGGCCACTAGCGGGGGCCCCCTATCCTACGAGCAGTACTTC.

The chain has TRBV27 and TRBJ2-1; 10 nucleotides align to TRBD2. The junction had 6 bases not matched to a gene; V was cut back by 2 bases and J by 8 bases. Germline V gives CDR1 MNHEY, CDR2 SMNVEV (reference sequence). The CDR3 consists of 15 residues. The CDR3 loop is CASSLRLAGADEQFF. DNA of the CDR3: TGTGCCAGCAGTTTACGTCTAGCGGGAGCCGATGAGCAGTTCTTC.

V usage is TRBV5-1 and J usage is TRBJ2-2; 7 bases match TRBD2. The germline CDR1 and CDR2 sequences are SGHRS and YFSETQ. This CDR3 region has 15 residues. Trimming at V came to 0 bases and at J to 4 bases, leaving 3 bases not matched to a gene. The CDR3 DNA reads TGCGCCAGCAGCTTGGTACCTAGCGGCACCGGGGAGCTGTTTTTT. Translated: CASSLVPSGTGELFF.

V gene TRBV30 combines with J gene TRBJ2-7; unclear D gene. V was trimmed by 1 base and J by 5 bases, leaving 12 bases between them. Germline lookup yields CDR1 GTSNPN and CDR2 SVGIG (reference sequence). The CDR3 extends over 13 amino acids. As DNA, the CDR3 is TGTGCCTGGAGTGAAAGTGGGATTAACGAGCAGTACTTC. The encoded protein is CAWSESGINEQYF.

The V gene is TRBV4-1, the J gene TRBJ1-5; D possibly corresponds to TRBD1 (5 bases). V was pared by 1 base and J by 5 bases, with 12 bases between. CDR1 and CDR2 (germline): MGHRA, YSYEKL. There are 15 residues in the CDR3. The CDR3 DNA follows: TGCGCCAGCAGCCAAGTGGTGATGGGGGATCAGCCCCAGCATTTT. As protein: CASSQVVMGDQPQHF.

CDR3 loop: CASSFRDWGGYTF. DNA for the CDR3: TGTGCCAGCAGCTTCCGAGACTGGGGTGGCTACACCTTC. The genes are TRBV5-6 and TRBJ1-2; no firm D call. Germline CDR1 SGHDT, CDR2 YYEEEE. V was cut by 2 bases and J by 7 bases, with 12 bases left in between. The CDR3 extends over 13 amino acids.

The CDR3 nucleotides read TGTGCCCATTCGACAGGGCGTGGTGAGCAGTACTTC. Its protein product is CAHSTGRGEQYF. The chain combines TRBV30 with TRBJ2-7, with TRBD1 identical over 7 bases. The J segment lost 7 bases and the V segment lost 8 bases, leaving 11 bases of the junction unmatched. Germline V gene sequence: CDR1 GTSNPN, CDR2 SVGIG (reference sequence). The CDR3 totals 12 residues.

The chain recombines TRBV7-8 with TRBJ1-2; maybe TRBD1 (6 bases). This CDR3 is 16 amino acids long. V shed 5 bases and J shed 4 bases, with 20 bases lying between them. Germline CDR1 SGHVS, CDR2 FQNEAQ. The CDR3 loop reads CASSAGAGVVAYGYTF. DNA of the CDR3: TGTGCCAGCAGCGCAGGGGCAGGGGTCGTCGCCTATGGCTACACCTTC.

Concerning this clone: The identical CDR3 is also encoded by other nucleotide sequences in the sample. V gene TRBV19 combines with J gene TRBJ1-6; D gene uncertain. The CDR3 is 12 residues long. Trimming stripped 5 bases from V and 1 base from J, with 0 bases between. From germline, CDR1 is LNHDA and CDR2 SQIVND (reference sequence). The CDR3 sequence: CASSSYNSPLHF. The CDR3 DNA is TGTGCCAGTAGTTCCTATAATTCACCCCTCCACTTT.

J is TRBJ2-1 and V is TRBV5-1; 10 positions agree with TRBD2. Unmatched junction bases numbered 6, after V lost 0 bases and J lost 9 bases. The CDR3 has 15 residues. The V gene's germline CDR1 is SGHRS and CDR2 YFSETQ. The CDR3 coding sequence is TGCGCCAGCAGCTTGGTAAGCGGGGGGGCCGCTGAGCAGTTCTTC. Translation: CASSLVSGGAAEQFF. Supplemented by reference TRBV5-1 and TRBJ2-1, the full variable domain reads KAGVTQTPRYLIKTRGQQVTLSCSPISGHRSVSWYQQTPGQGLQFLFEYFSETQRNKGNFPGRFSGRQFSNSRSEMNVSTLELGDSALYLCASSLVSGGAAEQFFGPGTRLTVL.

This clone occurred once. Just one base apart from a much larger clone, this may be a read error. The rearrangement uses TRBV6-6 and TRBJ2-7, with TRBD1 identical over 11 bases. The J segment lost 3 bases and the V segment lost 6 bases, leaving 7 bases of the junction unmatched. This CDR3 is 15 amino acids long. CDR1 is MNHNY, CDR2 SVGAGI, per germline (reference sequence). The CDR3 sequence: CASSPTGTGGYEQYF. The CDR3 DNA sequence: TGTGCCAGCAGCCCGACCGGGACAGGGGGCTACGAGCAGTACTTC.